The clone carrying this T cell receptor beta chain was observed once. Its antigen remains unidentified. This entry comes from a study of T cell responses to AZD1222 COVID-19 vaccine. Study observations and caveats: Two AZD1222 doses significantly raised spike-specific TCR breadth and depth over controls. Only 6 or 7 individuals given AZD1222 were seropositive at baseline.

Generated by immunoSEQ multiplex PCR, the TCRdb table keeps only in-frame clones and is missing some. The data contain 200,000 to 300,000 clones, 93% of them singletons. This CDR3 has 15 amino acids. CDR1 is SGHTA, CDR2 FQGNSA, per germline. Trimming stripped 1 base from V and 6 bases from J, with 14 bases between. The clonotype comes from an adult in good health. The chain recombines TRBV7-2 with TRBJ2-3, with D possibly matching TRBD2 (5 bases). Sample: peripheral blood, taken on day 0 of AZD1222 vaccination. CDR3 in amino acids: CASSLEGWRSDTQYF. DNA of the CDR3: TGTGCCAGCAGCTTAGAGGGTTGGAGGAGCGATACGCAGTATTTT.